The 25 T cell receptor beta chains below come from one sample, sequenced in a study of T cells in Graves' hyperthyroidism and ophthalmopathy. RNA transcripts provided the source from which TCR beta CDR3 regions were amplified. HTBI primers were the set used in a first-round RT-PCR of the TCR CDR3. Each CDR3 protein is one row after TCRdb ran MiXCR on the multiplex PCR reads. The sample holds around 440,000 distinct CDR3 sequences, approximately 14% seen once. The sequencing sample was made of blood. These receptors originate from a woman in her late teens or twenties with Graves' hyperthyroidism.

The sample holds a few counts of this clonotype. The genes are TRBV15 and TRBJ2-3, with TRBD2 identical over 10 bases. With 4 bases clipped from V and 6 bases from J, the junction kept 4 bases outside the gene matches. In germline, CDR1 is LNHNV, CDR2 YYDKDF (reference sequence). This CDR3 contains 14 residues. CDR3 sequence: CATSTSGRSDTQYF. In DNA form, the CDR3 reads TGTGCCACCAGCACTAGCGGGAGATCTGATACGCAGTATTTT. Drawing the rest from reference TRBV15 and TRBJ2-3, the complete variable domain is DAMVIQNPRYQVTQFGKPVTLSCSQTLNHNVMYWYQQKSSQAPKLLFHYYDKDFNNEADTPDNFQSRRPNTSFCFLDIRSPGLGDTAMYLCATSTSGRSDTQYFGPGTRLTVL.

This clonotype was counted only a few times. V gene TRBV2 combines with J gene TRBJ2-1; TRBD2 matches 7 bases. V dropped 7 bases and J dropped 7; count of bases not matched to a gene: 13. Germline V gives CDR1 SNHLY, CDR2 FYNNEI. CDR3 length equals 15 residues. CDR3 region: CASNVAGEQSNEQFF. CDR3 DNA sequence: TGTGCCAGCAACGTGGCGGGGGAGCAGTCGAATGAGCAGTTCTTC.

There are many counts of this clonotype. In DNA, the CDR3 is TGTGCCAGCAGCTCGGGACTAGCGGGAGCAGTGAACACCGGGGAGCTGTTTTTT. It specifies CASSSGLAGAVNTGELFF. The chain combines TRBV7-3 with TRBJ2-2, with TRBD2 matching over 14 bases. Trimming took 4 bases from V and 1 from J; bases not matched to a gene: 5. This CDR3 is 18 amino acids long. CDR1 and CDR2 from the germline V gene are SGHTA and FQGTGA. Full variable domain (rest looked up from reference TRBV7-3 and TRBJ2-2): GAGVSQTPSNKVTEKGKYVELRCDPISGHTALYWYRQSLGQGPEFLIYFQGTGAADDSGLPNDRFFAVRPEGSVSTLKIQRTERGDSAVYLCASSSGLAGAVNTGELFFGEGSRLTVL.

The table lists this clonotype with a few counts. J is TRBJ1-4 and V is TRBV18; a weak D match, TRBD1 (5 bases). CDR1 KGHSH and CDR2 LQKENI come from the germline V gene. CDR3 length equals 17 residues. Trimming removed 3 bases from V and 0 bases from J, with 14 bases in between. CDR3 region: CASSPQLRGATNEKLFF. The CDR3 DNA reads TGTGCCAGCTCACCCCAATTGAGGGGAGCAACTAATGAAAAACTGTTTTTT. The variable domain in full, completed from reference TRBV18 and TRBJ1-4, reads NAGVMQNPRHLVRRRGQEARLRCSPMKGHSHVYWYRQLPEEGLKFMVYLQKENIIDESGMPKERFSAEFPKEGPSILRIQQVVRGDSAAYFCASSPQLRGATNEKLFFGSGTQLSVL.

The chain recombines TRBV19 with TRBJ1-1; the D is unclear. The germline V and J ends were trimmed by 4 bases and 0 bases, with 12 bases remaining between them. The CDR3 has 15 residues. From germline, CDR1 is LNHDA and CDR2 SQIVND (reference sequence). In DNA form, the CDR3 reads TGTGCCAGTAGTAATAGAAAAACAGTGAACACTGAAGCTTTCTTT. Amino acid sequence: CASSNRKTVNTEAFF.

J is TRBJ1-4 and V is TRBV28; perhaps TRBD1 as D (5 bases). The V end was cut by 8 bases, the J end by 10 bases, with 14 bases between. The length of the CDR3 is 12 residues. Per germline, CDR1 MDHEN and CDR2 SYDVKM. This chain's CDR3 is CASGGGIRKLFF. In DNA, the CDR3 is TGTGCCAGCGGGGGGGGGATTCGAAAACTGTTTTTT.

This clonotype was detected ten times or more. This chain connects TRBV12-3 or TRBV12-4 to TRBJ2-7, with 9 bases fitting TRBD1. V gave up 4 bases and J gave up 6 bases; unmatched junction bases: 1. This CDR3 spans 12 amino acids. The CDR3 coding sequence is TGTGCCAGCAGTTCGGACAGGGGCGAGCAGTACTTC. This sequence encodes CASSSDRGEQYF.

The J gene is TRBJ2-7, the V gene TRBV10-2; the match to TRBD2 covers 8 bases. CDR1 is WSHSY, CDR2 SAAADI, per germline. Trimming took 0 bases from V and 5 from J; bases not matched to a gene: 6. This CDR3 has 15 residues. CDR3 coding DNA: TGCGCCAGCAGTGAGTCGAGCGGGAGTGTCCACGAGCAGTACTTC. Encoded protein: CASSESSGSVHEQYF.

Worth noting for this clonotype: Given a much more abundant clone one base away, this may be a read error. The chain joins TRBV29-1 to TRBJ2-7, with D perhaps assigned TRBD1 or TRBD2 (5 bases each). The CDR3 covers 13 residues. CDR1 is SQVTM, CDR2 ANQGSEA, per germline. CDR3 in DNA: TGCAGCGTGGTCCTCGGGGCAGGCTACGGGCAGTACTTC. Translated, it gives CSVVLGAGYGQYF.

Of note for this clonotype: The junction shows a germline mismatch at one end, possibly a read error. CDR3 sequence: CASSPLTGGDYGCTF. The CDR3 nucleotides are TGTGCCAGCAGTCCTCTTACAGGGGGTGACTATGGCTGCACCTTC. This sequence joins TRBV12-3 or TRBV12-4 and TRBJ1-2; 8 nucleotides match TRBD1. The CDR3 sequence is 15 residues long.

The chain employs TRBV10-1 and TRBJ1-5; D is uncertain. CDR1 and CDR2 (germline): WNHNN, SYGVQD (reference sequence). There are 12 residues in the CDR3. Trimming removed 2 bases from V and 6 bases from J, with 5 bases in between. The CDR3 bases are TGCGCCAGCAGTGAGGGCAGTCAGCCCCAGCATTTT. As protein: CASSEGSQPQHF.

The J gene is TRBJ1-2, the V gene TRBV4-2; D not certain. V lost 1 base and J 8 bases, leaving 17 bases between the germline ends. CDR1 is LGHNA and CDR2 is YNFKEQ in the germline V gene. The CDR3 sequence is 15 residues long. The CDR3 sequence: CASSQVGTGGFGYTF. DNA of the CDR3: TGTGCCAGCAGCCAAGTCGGCACCGGCGGGTTCGGCTACACCTTC.

This clonotype was counted a single time. A much larger clone lies one base from this, so it may be a read error. The chain employs TRBV5-1 and TRBJ2-1; the match to TRBD1 covers 9 bases. Germline CDR1 SGHRS, CDR2 YFSETQ. The CDR3 runs to 15 residues. The CDR3 protein is CASGLVGQGYNEQFF. Here the CDR3 DNA reads TGCGCCAGCGGCTTGGTTGGACAGGGGTACAATGAGCAGTTCTTC.

This clonotype has more than one count but fewer than ten. The CDR3 spells CASSLGLRGGREVQYF. CDR3 nucleotide sequence: TGCGCCAGCAGCCTAGGACTCAGGGGGGGCCGGGAAGTGCAGTACTTC. The chain combines TRBV4-1 with TRBJ2-7, with D perhaps assigned TRBD1 or TRBD2 (7 bases each). Germline V gives CDR1 MGHRA, CDR2 YSYEKL. V lost 4 bases to trimming and J lost 9 bases, with 25 bases between them. The CDR3 contains 16 residues.

The chain recombines TRBV5-8 with TRBJ2-4; perhaps TRBD2 as D (6 bases). CDR1 and CDR2 from the germline V gene are SGHTS and YDEGEE. This CDR3 is built from 15 residues. Trimming left V 0 bases short and J 6 bases short, with 13 bases between. As DNA, the CDR3 is TGTGCCAGCAGCTTGGAGTTTCGGAGGGGAAACATTCAGTACTTC. Translating it yields CASSLEFRRGNIQYF.

As to this clonotype: Possible read error: a much larger clone is one base away. The chain carries TRBV29-1 and TRBJ2-3; D not resolved. The CDR3 length is 14 residues. V was shortened by 8 bases and J by 2 bases, with 17 bases between the two germline ends. The germline gives CDR1 SQVTM, CDR2 ANQGSEA. The CDR3 region is CSSLGRAFTDTQYF. CDR3 nucleotides: TGCAGCTCCTTGGGCAGAGCGTTCACAGATACGCAGTATTTT.

The sample holds many counts of this clonotype. This chain connects TRBV7-3 to TRBJ2-3; D is uncertain. This CDR3 has 13 residues. V lost 4 bases and J lost 2, with 7 bases in between. In germline, CDR1 is SGHTA, CDR2 FQGTGA. CDR3: CASSSRLTDTQYF. CDR3 nucleotide sequence: TGTGCCAGCAGCTCCCGCCTCACAGATACGCAGTATTTT. Complete variable domain (other parts from reference TRBV7-3 and TRBJ2-3): GAGVSQTPSNKVTEKGKYVELRCDPISGHTALYWYRQSLGQGPEFLIYFQGTGAADDSGLPNDRFFAVRPEGSVSTLKIQRTERGDSAVYLCASSSRLTDTQYFGPGTRLTVL.

Ten or more counts support this clonotype. This chain joins TRBV7-2 and TRBJ2-1; 7 nucleotides align to TRBD1. This CDR3 contains 13 residues. V was clipped by 5 bases and J by 9 bases; unmatched bases: 7. Germline CDR1 SGHTA, CDR2 FQGNSA. The CDR3 DNA sequence: TGTGCCAGCAGCACACAGGGGTCAGTTGAGCAGTTCTTC. This codes for CASSTQGSVEQFF. The entire variable domain, with the rest obtained from reference TRBV7-2 and TRBJ2-1, is as follows: GAGVSQSPSNKVTEKGKDVELRCDPISGHTALYWYRQSLGQGLEFLIYFQGNSAPDKSGLPSDRFSAERTGGSVSTLTIQRTQQEDSAVYLCASSTQGSVEQFFGPGTRLTVL.

This chain uses TRBV5-5 with TRBJ2-7; 9 bases agree with TRBD2. J was trimmed by 4 bases and V by 2 bases; bases with no gene match: 10. There are 16 residues in the CDR3. Per germline, CDR1 SGHKS and CDR2 YYEKEE (reference sequence). CDR3 nucleotide sequence: TGTGCCAGCAGCTTCAGTATAAGCGGGGGGCCTTACGAGCAGTACTTC. Translating it yields CASSFSISGGPYEQYF.

This clonotype was counted a few times. This rearrangement joins TRBV14 to TRBJ2-5, with D uncertain. Germline CDR1 is SGHDN and CDR2 is FVKESK. V was clipped by 1 base and J by 0 bases, with 12 bases between them. The CDR3 loop spans 16 amino acids. Here the CDR3 DNA reads TGTGCCAGCAGCCAAGGGATCAGTCCGTACCAAGAGACCCAGTACTTC. Translation gives CASSQGISPYQETQYF.

This clonotype showed up many times. The rearrangement links TRBV5-1 to TRBJ2-3; 7 bases match TRBD1. Trimming removed 6 bases from V and 3 bases from J; junction bases left unmatched: 4. The CDR3 is 13 amino acids. Germline loops: CDR1 SGHRS, CDR2 YFSETQ. The CDR3 region is CASTGQATDTQYF. The CDR3 nucleotides read TGCGCCAGCACTGGACAGGCGACAGATACGCAGTATTTT.

This clonotype was picked up many times. V usage is TRBV20-1 and J usage is TRBJ1-1, with a weak D call TRBD1 (6 bases). Looked up from germline, CDR1 is DFQATT and CDR2 is SNEGSKA (reference sequence). Trimming removed 5 bases at V and 0 bases at J, with 10 bases between. This CDR3 has 13 residues. The CDR3 protein is CSAPGQMNTEAFF. CDR3 DNA: TGCAGTGCTCCAGGACAGATGAACACTGAAGCTTTCTTT.

This clonotype was recorded many times. This rearrangement joins TRBV12-3 or TRBV12-4 to TRBJ1-5; D may be TRBD1 (5 bases). CDR3 length: 15 residues. V was shortened by 8 bases and J by 5 bases, with 19 bases between the two germline ends. CDR3 sequence: CASSMVSKGDQPQHF. CDR3 in DNA: TGTGCCAGCTCTATGGTTTCGAAAGGGGATCAGCCCCAGCATTTT.

CDR3 in amino acids: CASSPGGAGVYYEQYF. The CDR3 DNA sequence: TGTGCCAGCAGCCCTGGTGGGGCGGGGGTATACTACGAGCAGTACTTC. V gene TRBV7-2 combines with J gene TRBJ2-7, with 7 bases fitting TRBD2. The CDR3 has 16 amino acids. After removal of 5 bases from V and 3 bases from J, the junction contained 13 bases not matched to a gene. Germline loops: CDR1 SGHTA, CDR2 FQGNSA.

The J gene is TRBJ2-1, the V gene TRBV19, with D possibly matching TRBD1 (8 bases). CDR1 LNHDA and CDR2 SQIVND come from the germline V gene (reference sequence). V lost 5 bases to trimming and J lost 7 bases, with 24 bases between them. The CDR3 is made up of 17 amino acids. For the CDR3, the DNA is TGTGCCAGTAGTCCAAACAGGGGGAGGGAGATTCTGAATGAGCAGTTCTTC. Translated: CASSPNRGREILNEQFF.